This T cell receptor beta chain was identified in a study of T-cell reconstitution after alpha-beta-depleted transplantation in children. The authors prepared the TCRbeta library with unique molecular identifiers. TCRdb independently ran MiXCR on the PCR reads; one entry per CDR3 protein. The data contain about 610,000 distinct CDR3 sequences, about 10% of them singletons. The V gene end was trimmed by 6 bases and the J gene end by 5 bases; junction bases not matched to a gene: 9. Germline CDR1 and CDR2: DFQATT and SNEGSKA (reference sequence). The CDR3 length is 15 residues. This clonotype was counted only a few times.

This TCR came from a human donor who donated a stem cell graft to a child with acute myeloid leukemia. The material sequenced was PBMCs from the stem cell graft donor, taken from the stem cell graft. This chain uses TRBV20-1 with TRBJ2-3; TRBD1 aligns across 12 bases. Written as DNA, the CDR3 is TGCAGTGCCGCTCCCGGGACAGGGGGCGAAGATACGCAGTATTTT. Translating gives CSAAPGTGGEDTQYF.